A single sample gave rise to the 15 T cell receptor beta chains below, sequenced in a study of graft-versus-host responses after intestinal transplantation. Repertoires were generated with immunoSEQ multiplex PCR, while TCRdb's copy carries only in-frame clones and drops some. This table holds 71,000 or so clones, roughly 88% found once. These TCRs' antigens remain unknown. The source was unstimulated CD8+ T cells sorted from spleen or lymph node cells, collected before intestinal transplant. The source of these receptors is a human donor who received an intestinal transplant.

The chain employs TRBV9 and TRBJ2-1; maybe TRBD2 (5 bases). CDR1 is SGDLS, CDR2 YYNGEE, per germline. The V gene lost 4 bases and the J gene lost 9 bases, with 11 bases spanning the gap. There are 12 residues in the CDR3. Here the CDR3 DNA reads TGTGCCAGCAGCCCGACCCGGGGTGAGCAGTTCTTC. This codes for CASSPTRGEQFF. The variable domain in full, with the rest retrieved from reference TRBV9 and TRBJ2-1, is DSGVTQTPKHLITATGQRVTLRCSPRSGDLSVYWYQQSLDQGLQFLIQYYNGEERAKGNILERFSAQQFPDLHSELNLSSLELGDSALYFCASSPTRGEQFFGPGTRLTVL.

The V call is TRBV19, the J call TRBJ2-7; TRBD1 matches 9 bases. V lost 5 bases, J lost 6 bases, and 8 bases stayed unmatched. The CDR3 has 14 residues. CDR1 LNHDA and CDR2 SQIVND come from the germline V gene (reference sequence). The CDR3 loop reads CASSPGTGIVEQYF. CDR3 nucleotides: TGTGCCAGTAGTCCCGGGACAGGGATCGTCGAGCAGTACTTC.

This clone was found once. The chain joins TRBV15 to TRBJ1-2, with TRBD1 as a possible D gene (5 bases). V lost 5 bases and J lost 1, with 11 bases in between. The CDR3 loop spans 14 amino acids. The V gene's germline CDR1 is LNHNV and CDR2 YYDKDF (reference sequence). The CDR3 protein is CATSGTTVNYGYTF. The CDR3 DNA reads TGTGCCACCAGCGGAACGACAGTTAACTATGGCTACACCTTC.

V is TRBV6-1 and J is TRBJ2-7, with 9 bases matching TRBD1. From germline, CDR1 is MNHNS and CDR2 SASEGT. The J segment lost 4 bases and the V segment lost 6 bases, leaving 10 bases of the junction unmatched. This CDR3 contains 15 residues. CDR3 sequence reads: CASSSGTGMGYEQYF. The CDR3 region has the DNA TGTGCCAGCAGCTCCGGGACAGGGATGGGTTACGAGCAGTACTTC.

The chain employs TRBV29-1 and TRBJ1-2, with 11 nucleotides matching TRBD1. CDR1 is SQVTM, CDR2 ANQGSEA, per germline. Trimming at V came to 6 bases and at J to 4 bases, leaving 13 bases not matched to a gene. CDR3 size: 16 residues. CDR3 bases: TGCAGCGTCCCCGGACAGGGGGCGGCGTTGGCCTATGGCTACACCTTC. It is translated as CSVPGQGAALAYGYTF.

The CDR3 protein is CATTGPQETQYF. The CDR3 DNA follows: TGTGCCACAACAGGGCCCCAAGAGACCCAGTACTTC. The V gene is TRBV5-4, the J gene TRBJ2-5, with D perhaps matching TRBD1 (6 bases). The CDR3 contains 12 residues. With 9 bases removed from V and 1 base from J, the gap between germline ends came to 10 bases. CDR1 is SGHNT, CDR2 YYREEE, per germline (reference sequence).

V gene TRBV13 combines with J gene TRBJ2-2; 8 nucleotides line up with TRBD2. The germline gives CDR1 PRHDT, CDR2 FYEKMQ (reference sequence). This CDR3 contains 16 residues. J lost 7 bases, V lost 6 bases, and 13 bases had no gene match. CDR3 amino acids: CASSPPSGGRSGELFF. DNA of the CDR3: TGTGCCAGCAGTCCTCCCTCGGGGGGGCGTAGCGGGGAGCTGTTTTTT. Full variable domain (outside the CDR3, taken from reference TRBV13 and TRBJ2-2): AAGVIQSPRHLIKEKRETATLKCYPIPRHDTVYWYQQGPGQDPQFLISFYEKMQSDKGSIPDRFSAQQFSDYHSELNMSSLELGDSALYFCASSPPSGGRSGELFFGEGSRLTVL.

This clone showed up just once. This sequence joins TRBV10-2 and TRBJ2-1; TRBD1 matches at 7 bases. CDR3 length: 11 residues. Losses at the gene ends were 8 bases for V and 9 bases for J; bases not matched to a gene: 4. CDR1 is WSHSY, CDR2 SAAADI, per germline. In DNA, the CDR3 is TGCGCCAGCCGAGGGGGCTCTGAGCAGTTCTTC. It encodes CASRGGSEQFF.

V and J are TRBV2 and TRBJ1-2; tentatively, D is TRBD1 (5 bases). The CDR3 is made up of 11 amino acids. Trimming shortened V by 11 bases and J by 5 bases, and 12 bases separated the two germline ends. CDR1 is SNHLY and CDR2 is FYNNEI in the germline V gene. This CDR3 reads CALRGLYGYTF. DNA for the CDR3: TGTGCCCTCCGGGGACTGTATGGCTACACCTTC.

V gene TRBV12-5 combines with J gene TRBJ2-2; D not certain. The germline V gene encodes CDR1 LGHNT and CDR2 FRNRAP. Between the trimmed V and J ends, which lost 0 bases and 5 bases, there was a span of 10 bases. There are 15 residues in the CDR3. The CDR3, as DNA: TGTGCTAGTGGTTTGGTACGGGTTAATACCGGGGAGCTGTTTTTT. As protein: CASGLVRVNTGELFF. Complete variable domain (other parts from reference TRBV12-5 and TRBJ2-2): DARVTQTPRHKVTEMGQEVTMRCQPILGHNTVFWYRQTMMQGLELLAYFRNRAPLDDSGMPKDRFSAEMPDATLATLKIQPSEPRDSAVYFCASGLVRVNTGELFFGEGSRLTVL.

V gene TRBV7-3 combines with J gene TRBJ1-2; D perhaps matches TRBD1 (5 bases). Germline V gives CDR1 SGHTA, CDR2 FQGTGA. The CDR3 length is 15 residues. Trimming took 5 bases from V and 8 from J, leaving 21 bases between them. In DNA, the CDR3 is TGTGCCAGCAGCCCGACGTCGATTGGGGGGGAGGGCTACACCTTC. This sequence encodes CASSPTSIGGEGYTF.

This chain uses TRBV5-5 with TRBJ2-3; possible D gene TRBD1, 6 bases. The CDR3 contains 16 residues. Germline CDR1 and CDR2: SGHKS and YYEKEE (reference sequence). Trimming left V 4 bases short and J 6 bases short, with 21 bases between. CDR3 sequence (DNA): TGTGCCAGCAGCCCAGGGGACCCCATACTCGTGGATACGCAGTATTTT. It translates to CASSPGDPILVDTQYF.

The CDR3 is CASSHLTGSSGEKLFF. The CDR3 nucleotides are TGCGCCAGCAGCCACTTAACAGGCTCTTCAGGTGAAAAACTGTTTTTT. The chain combines TRBV4-1 with TRBJ1-4; tentatively, D is TRBD1 (5 bases). Germline CDR1 reads MGHRA; CDR2 reads YSYEKL. The CDR3 covers 16 residues. V was clipped by 3 bases and J by 7 bases, with 18 bases between them.

The gene calls are TRBV6-1 and TRBJ2-1; 10 bases line up with TRBD1. CDR1 and CDR2 (germline): MNHNS, SASEGT. This CDR3 has 18 residues. V lost 0 bases, J lost 2 bases, and 7 bases stayed unmatched. The CDR3 sequence: CASSEALWDRGPYNEQFF. CDR3 DNA sequence: TGTGCCAGCAGTGAAGCGCTGTGGGACAGGGGACCCTACAATGAGCAGTTCTTC.

The V and J genes are TRBV4-2 and TRBJ2-1, with TRBD2 as a possible D gene (6 bases). This CDR3 comprises 13 residues. The V end was cut by 0 bases, the J end by 7 bases, with 7 bases between. Per germline, CDR1 LGHNA and CDR2 YNFKEQ. CDR3 bases: TGTGCCAGCAGCCAAGAAGGAGGGAATGAGCAGTTCTTC. Its protein product is CASSQEGGNEQFF.